These 19 T cell receptor beta chains share one sample of origin, sequenced in a study of monozygotic twins with inflammatory bowel disease. Using the 5' RACE reads, TCRdb records one entry per CDR3 protein without DNA. This sample contains some 300,000 distinct CDR3 sequences. Sequenced material: blood. Every receptor here comes from a human donor with ulcerative colitis or Crohn's disease, or a healthy co-twin of an affected twin (not recorded which).

The chain couples TRBV6-1 to TRBJ1-5. This CDR3 spans 15 amino acids. From germline, CDR1 is MNHNS and CDR2 SASEGT. CDR3: CASRGGPGRNQPQHF.

The rearrangement uses TRBV12-3 or TRBV12-4 and TRBJ2-7; the D gene TCRdb calls, TRBD1, cannot be checked with no DNA. This CDR3 is built from 13 residues. The CDR3 sequence is CASRGGRAYEQYF.

The chain links TRBV6-2 or TRBV6-3 to TRBJ1-1; TCRdb reports TRBD1, a call that lacks DNA to check it against. This CDR3 has 14 amino acids. Germline-derived CDR1 and CDR2 are MNHEY and SVGEGT. The chain's CDR3 is CASGQGVCDTEAFF.

The chain combines TRBV7-2 with TRBJ2-5; lacking DNA, the TRBD1 call made by TCRdb goes unchecked. This CDR3 is 15 amino acids long. Germline-derived CDR1 and CDR2 are SGHTA and FQGNSA. The CDR3 protein is CASSSDRGRGETQYF.

The rearrangement joins TRBV6-1 to TRBJ2-6; TCRdb's D call, TRBD2, is unchecked because there is no DNA. The CDR3 spans 15 residues. The germline V gene encodes CDR1 MNHNS and CDR2 SASEGT. CDR3 sequence reads: CASKSKGSGANVLTF.

The J gene is TRBJ1-5, the V gene TRBV15; TCRdb returns TRBD1, unconfirmable since there is no DNA. The germline CDR1 and CDR2 sequences are LNHNV and YYDKDF (reference sequence). CDR3 length: 15 residues. CDR3 sequence reads: CATSDRGFGNQPQHF.

The chain joins TRBV29-1 to TRBJ1-1; TCRdb indicates TRBD1, and absent DNA this call remains unverified. CDR3 length: 14 amino acids. The germline CDR1 and CDR2 sequences are SQVTM and ANQGSEA. CDR3 loop: CSVSARGAGAEAFF.

The gene calls are TRBV28 and TRBJ2-7; as DNA is missing, the TRBD2 call by TCRdb cannot be tested. The length of the CDR3 is 15 residues. Germline-derived CDR1 and CDR2 are MDHEN and SYDVKM. CDR3 loop: CASSSGEGRLGEQYF.

The chain uses TRBV6-5 and TRBJ1-4; TCRdb selects TRBD1, and the lack of DNA leaves this call unchecked. The CDR3 runs 15 residues. From germline, CDR1 is MNHEY and CDR2 SVGAGI. The CDR3 region is CASSYSIVRNEKLFF.

The V call is TRBV24-1, the J call TRBJ2-5; TCRdb calls TRBD1, which cannot be checked without DNA. Per germline, CDR1 KGHDR and CDR2 SFDVKD. The CDR3 runs 15 residues. This CDR3 reads CATSEPGQKKETQYF.

The chain is built from TRBV6-1 and TRBJ2-7. This CDR3 has 14 amino acids. Germline loops: CDR1 MNHNS, CDR2 SASEGT. CDR3 amino acids: CASRSDSNPHEQYF.

This chain connects TRBV4-2 to TRBJ2-3; TCRdb proposes TRBD2, but this gene call is untestable without DNA. The germline V gene has CDR1 LGHNA and CDR2 YNFKEQ. The CDR3 totals 15 residues. The CDR3 region is CASNIGMEPTDTQYF.

The rearrangement links TRBV2 to TRBJ1-1. Germline V gives CDR1 SNHLY, CDR2 FYNNEI. The CDR3 extends over 14 amino acids. CDR3 loop: CASNDLRPNTEAFF.

CDR3 in amino acids: CSAPGGGSPLHF. The chain combines TRBV20-1 with TRBJ1-6; TCRdb's assignment of TRBD1 cannot be checked, as there is no DNA. This CDR3 has 12 residues. The germline CDR1 and CDR2 sequences are DFQATT and SNEGSKA (reference sequence).

The J gene is TRBJ1-4, the V gene TRBV6-5; TCRdb picks TRBD1, but there is no DNA to check that call. The CDR3 length is 13 residues. CDR1 and CDR2 from the germline V gene are MNHEY and SVGAGI. The CDR3 sequence is CASSYSSGAALFF.

J is TRBJ2-3 and V is TRBV7-6; TCRdb's assignment of TRBD1 cannot be checked, as there is no DNA. The CDR3 covers 17 residues. The V gene's germline CDR1 is SGHVS and CDR2 FNYEAQ. This chain's CDR3 is CASSLKLRGRGTDTQYF.

The genes are TRBV15 and TRBJ2-3; TCRdb calls TRBD2, which cannot be checked without DNA. Germline lookup yields CDR1 LNHNV and CDR2 YYDKDF (reference sequence). There are 15 residues in the CDR3. CDR3 protein: CAVMTSGGATDTQYF.

The chain joins TRBV6-2 or TRBV6-3 to TRBJ1-2; the TCRdb D gene call, TRBD1, has no DNA to confirm it. The germline gives CDR1 MNHEY, CDR2 SVGEGT. The CDR3 contains 13 residues. This CDR3 reads CASRQQGDYGYTF.

V is TRBV12-3 or TRBV12-4 and J is TRBJ1-6; TCRdb calls TRBD1, which cannot be checked without DNA. The CDR3 is 14 residues long. CDR3 loop: CASRGDSYNSPLHF.